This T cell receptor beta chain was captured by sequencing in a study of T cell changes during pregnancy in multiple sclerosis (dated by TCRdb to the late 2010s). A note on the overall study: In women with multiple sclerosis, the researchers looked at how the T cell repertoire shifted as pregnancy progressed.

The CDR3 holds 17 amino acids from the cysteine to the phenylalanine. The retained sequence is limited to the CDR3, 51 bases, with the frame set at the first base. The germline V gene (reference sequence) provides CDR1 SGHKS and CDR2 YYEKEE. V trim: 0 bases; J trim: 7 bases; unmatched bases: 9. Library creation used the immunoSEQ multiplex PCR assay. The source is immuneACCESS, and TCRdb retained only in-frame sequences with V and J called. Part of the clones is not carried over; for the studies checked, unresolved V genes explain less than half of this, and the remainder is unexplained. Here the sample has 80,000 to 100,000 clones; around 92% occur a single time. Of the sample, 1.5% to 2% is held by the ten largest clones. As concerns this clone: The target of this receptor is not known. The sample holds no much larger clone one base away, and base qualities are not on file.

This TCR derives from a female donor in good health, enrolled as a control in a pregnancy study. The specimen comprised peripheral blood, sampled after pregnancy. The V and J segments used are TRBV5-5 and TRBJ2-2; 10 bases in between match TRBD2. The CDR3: CASSLGASGGSDGELFF. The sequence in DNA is TGTGCCAGCAGCTTGGGGGCTAGCGGGGGCTCTGACGGGGAGCTGTTTTTT.